This is a list of T cell receptor beta chains from one sample in a study of CD8 T cells in ankylosing spondylitis. TCRdb called the 5' RACE reads again in MiXCR, with one record for every CDR3 protein. The profile shows about 160,000 distinct CDR3 sequences, 44% of them singletons. Sequencing was done on a sample of synovial fluid, either unsorted or a sorted T cell fraction (not recorded which). The receptors were gathered from a male donor with ankylosing spondylitis. The CDR3 runs from the conserved cysteine through the conserved F or W. A D gene is named only where the DNA matches it firmly. Only some rows state a clone size, as once, few, many or a class for expanded clones.

CDR3aa	CDR3nt	v_gene	j_gene	d_gene	abundance
CASSSRTGEDYTF	TGTGCCAGCAGCTCTCGGACAGGGGAAGACTACACCTTC	TRBV7-2	TRBJ1-2	TRBD1	-
CASSLLRGALTDTQYF	TGTGCCAGCAGCCTCCTGCGGGGGGCCCTCACAGATACGCAGTATTTT	TRBV13	TRBJ2-3	TRBD2	-
CASSQLWGPQSQFF	TGCGCCAGCAGCCAATTGTGGGGACCACAATCGCAGTTCTTC	TRBV4-1	TRBJ2-1	-	-
CAIMGGDFYNEQFF	TGTGCCATCATGGGTGGGGACTTCTACAATGAGCAGTTCTTC	TRBV10-3	TRBJ2-1	-	-
CASSQDRGPNRRSSYEQYF	TGCGCCAGCAGCCAAGATAGGGGCCCCAATAGGCGGAGCTCCTACGAGCAGTACTTC	TRBV4-3	TRBJ2-7	-	-
CASSPGPKLGSYEQYF	TGTGCCAGCAGCCCCGGGCCTAAACTAGGATCCTACGAGCAGTACTTC	TRBV9	TRBJ2-7	-	-
CASSYEGYADTEAFF	TGTGCCAGCAGTTACGAGGGTTATGCGGACACTGAAGCTTTCTTT	TRBV6-2/TRBV6-3	TRBJ1-1	-	-
CASSPRQPPWDTEAFF	TGCGCCAGCAGCCCCCGACAGCCTCCATGGGACACTGAAGCTTTCTTT	TRBV4-1	TRBJ1-1	-	few
CASSSGTGMGEQFF	TGTGCCAGCAGCTCCGGGACAGGGATGGGTGAGCAGTTCTTC	TRBV7-8	TRBJ2-1	TRBD1	-
CASSQGGNGAPGNTIYF	TGCGCCAGCAGCCAAGGGGGGAACGGGGCCCCTGGAAACACCATATATTTT	TRBV4-1	TRBJ1-3	-	-
CASSLIASVSYEQYF	TGTGCCAGCAGCTTAATTGCTAGCGTCTCCTACGAGCAGTACTTC	TRBV7-2	TRBJ2-7	-	few
CASSLVISFSTDTQYF	TGTGCCAGCAGTTTAGTTATATCCTTTAGCACAGATACGCAGTATTTT	TRBV12-3/TRBV12-4	TRBJ2-3	-	once
CASSLAPLYEQYF	TGTGCCAGCAGCTTAGCCCCACTCTACGAGCAGTACTTC	TRBV7-2	TRBJ2-7	-	-
CASSLFFQGWKETQYF	TGTGCCAGCAGTTTATTCTTCCAGGGTTGGAAGGAGACCCAGTACTTC	TRBV28	TRBJ2-5	-	large
CASRQKGGLGTEAFF	TGTGCCAGCAGACAGAAGGGGGGGCTGGGGACTGAAGCTTTCTTT	TRBV6-5	TRBJ1-1	-	many
CASSLAGPPPYYEQYF	TGTGCCAGCAGCTTAGCAGGGCCCCCTCCATACTACGAGCAGTACTTC	TRBV7-8	TRBJ2-7	-	-
CASGGLDSPLHF	TGTGCCAGCGGGGGCTTGGATTCACCCCTCCACTTT	TRBV7-9	TRBJ1-6	-	-
CASSRLLRTEAFF	TGTGCCAGCAGCCGGTTACTCCGGACTGAAGCTTTCTTT	TRBV14	TRBJ1-1	-	-
CSASIEWQFF	TGCAGTGCTAGTATAGAATGGCAGTTCTTC	TRBV20-1	TRBJ2-1	-	few
CSATTFGGAPPYNEQFF	TGCAGTGCTACTACCTTTGGGGGGGCTCCCCCATACAATGAGCAGTTCTTC	TRBV20-1	TRBJ2-1	-	-
CASSEGASGHTDTQYF	TGTGCCAGCAGTGAAGGGGCTAGCGGCCACACAGATACGCAGTATTTT	TRBV2	TRBJ2-3	TRBD2	-
CASSQRWGQSRGWDKRSGLYEQYF	TGTGCCAGCAGCCAACGTTGGGGACAAAGTAGAGGTTGGGACAAGCGTAGCGGTCTCTACGAGCAGTACTTC	TRBV14	TRBJ2-7	-	-
CSARDEKAGGDYGYTF	TGCAGTGCTAGAGATGAAAAAGCGGGGGGAGACTATGGCTACACCTTC	TRBV20-1	TRBJ1-2	-	few
CASSFFTGKFYEQYF	TGTGCCAGCAGTTTCTTTACAGGGAAGTTCTACGAGCAGTACTTC	TRBV12-3/TRBV12-4	TRBJ2-7	-	few
CASSFRQYSNQPQHF	TGTGCCAGCAGCTTCCGACAGTATAGCAATCAGCCCCAGCATTTT	TRBV4-2	TRBJ1-5	-	-
CASSEGGTSGDYEQYF	TGTGCCAGCAGTGAAGGCGGGACTAGCGGGGACTACGAGCAGTACTTC	TRBV6-1	TRBJ2-7	TRBD2	-
CASIVSPPPGVYNSPLHF	TGTGCCAGCATTGTGTCCCCGCCACCGGGGGTCTATAATTCACCCCTCCACTTT	TRBV6-1	TRBJ1-6	-	-
CASRWGTSGQWQYF	TGTGCCAGCAGGTGGGGGACTAGCGGGCAGTGGCAGTACTTC	TRBV12-3/TRBV12-4	TRBJ2-7	TRBD2	-
CASSGVGTGRVYEQYF	TGTGCCAGCAGTGGGGTCGGGACAGGGCGGGTATACGAGCAGTACTTC	TRBV12-3/TRBV12-4	TRBJ2-7	TRBD1	-
CASSYWTEQETQYF	TGTGCCAGCAGTTACTGGACAGAACAAGAGACCCAGTACTTC	TRBV6-5	TRBJ2-5	-	-
CASSHRSHIYEQYF	TGTGCCAGCAGCCACCGTTCCCACATTTACGAGCAGTACTTC	TRBV13	TRBJ2-7	-	-
CSAEGAYEQYF	TGCAGTGCCGAGGGTGCCTACGAGCAGTACTTC	TRBV20-1	TRBJ2-7	-	-
CASSYYNEQFF	TGTGCCAGCTCATACTACAATGAGCAGTTCTTC	TRBV18	TRBJ2-1	-	few
CSVESVEGAGMDEQYF	TGCAGCGTTGAAAGCGTGGAGGGGGCGGGAATGGACGAGCAGTACTTC	TRBV29-1	TRBJ2-7	-	-
CASSLSGTSAPYEQYF	TGTGCCAGCAGCCTCTCCGGGACTAGCGCACCCTACGAGCAGTACTTC	TRBV7-2	TRBJ2-7	TRBD2	-
CASSKKGTSGRGRETQYF	TGTGCCAGCAGCAAAAAGGGGACTAGCGGGAGAGGACGTGAGACCCAGTACTTC	TRBV21-1	TRBJ2-5	-	few
CASSLTVYYTGELFF	TGCGCCAGCAGCTTGACAGTCTATTACACCGGGGAGCTGTTTTTT	TRBV5-1	TRBJ2-2	-	-
CASSLLVWRGTESYNEQFF	TGCGCCAGCAGCTTGCTAGTGTGGAGAGGGACGGAGTCCTACAATGAGCAGTTCTTC	TRBV5-1	TRBJ2-1	-	few
CSAFGAGGWYNEQFF	TGCAGTGCTTTCGGAGCGGGGGGCTGGTACAATGAGCAGTTCTTC	TRBV20-1	TRBJ2-1	TRBD2	-
CASSRRQTDYNEQFF	TGTGCCAGCAGTAGGCGACAGACCGATTACAATGAGCAGTTCTTC	TRBV27	TRBJ2-1	-	-
CASSDGETLYEQYF	TGTGCCAGCAGTGATGGAGAGACCCTCTACGAGCAGTACTTC	TRBV2	TRBJ2-7	-	-
CATSLTSGGMDTQYF	TGTGCCACCAGCCTGACTAGCGGGGGGATGGATACGCAGTATTTT	TRBV15	TRBJ2-3	TRBD2	many
CASSLWRRDTQYF	TGTGCCAGCAGCCTCTGGAGAAGGGATACGCAGTATTTT	TRBV14	TRBJ2-3	-	medium-sized
CASSYGGPDKTDTQYF	TGTGCCAGCAGTTACGGCGGGCCTGATAAAACAGATACGCAGTATTTT	TRBV6-2/TRBV6-3	TRBJ2-3	-	-
CAISESGLAADTQYF	TGTGCCATCAGTGAGTCGGGACTAGCGGCAGATACGCAGTATTTT	TRBV10-3	TRBJ2-3	TRBD2	few
CASSLVGRVEATGELFF	TGTGCCAGCAGCTTAGTAGGCAGGGTTGAGGCCACCGGGGAGCTGTTTTTT	TRBV7-9	TRBJ2-2	-	-
CASSSRGTGVGEQYF	TGTGCCAGCAGCTCCCGGGGGACAGGGGTAGGAGAGCAGTACTTC	TRBV7-2	TRBJ2-7	TRBD1	few
CASSPPSSGRAFYEQYF	TGTGCCAGCAGCCCACCCTCTAGCGGGAGGGCCTTTTACGAGCAGTACTTC	TRBV7-9	TRBJ2-7	TRBD2	many
CASSLGGLLAKNIQYF	TGTGCCAGCAGCTTGGGTGGGCTACTAGCCAAAAACATTCAGTACTTC	TRBV7-9	TRBJ2-4	-	-
CASSPPNYYEQYF	TGTGCCAGCAGTCCCCCCAATTACTACGAGCAGTACTTC	TRBV6-5	TRBJ2-7	-	many
CSASGANNYGYTF	TGCAGTGCGAGCGGGGCCAATAACTATGGCTACACCTTC	TRBV20-1	TRBJ1-2	-	-
CATSRGWGGQNTEAFF	TGTGCCACCAGCAGAGGGTGGGGGGGCCAGAACACTGAAGCTTTCTTT	TRBV15	TRBJ1-1	-	once
CSVYTGELFF	TGCAGCGTTTACACCGGGGAGCTGTTTTTT	TRBV29-1	TRBJ2-2	-	-
CASSFTGLAGDYEQYF	TGTGCCAGCAGCTTCACCGGACTAGCGGGTGACTACGAGCAGTACTTC	TRBV7-8	TRBJ2-7	TRBD2	-
CASSLRFGGASNQPQHF	TGTGCCAGCAGTTTACGATTTGGAGGGGCTAGCAATCAGCCCCAGCATTTT	TRBV28	TRBJ1-5	-	once
CASSLEVGAWDQPQHF	TGTGCCAGCAGCTTAGAGGTGGGGGCCTGGGATCAGCCCCAGCATTTT	TRBV7-2	TRBJ1-5	-	many
CAISGQDNTYEQYF	TGTGCCATTTCAGGACAGGACAACACCTACGAGCAGTACTTC	TRBV10-3	TRBJ2-7	TRBD1	-
CATSDSGEAGELFF	TGTGCCACCAGTGATTCAGGGGAGGCCGGGGAGCTGTTTTTT	TRBV24-1	TRBJ2-2	-	-
CASSVTGVDEQYF	TGTGCCAGCTCAGTTACAGGGGTCGACGAGCAGTACTTC	TRBV18	TRBJ2-7	TRBD1	many
CAIGGLAGDITGELFF	TGTGCCATCGGGGGACTAGCGGGAGATATCACCGGGGAGCTGTTTTTT	TRBV10-3	TRBJ2-2	TRBD2	few